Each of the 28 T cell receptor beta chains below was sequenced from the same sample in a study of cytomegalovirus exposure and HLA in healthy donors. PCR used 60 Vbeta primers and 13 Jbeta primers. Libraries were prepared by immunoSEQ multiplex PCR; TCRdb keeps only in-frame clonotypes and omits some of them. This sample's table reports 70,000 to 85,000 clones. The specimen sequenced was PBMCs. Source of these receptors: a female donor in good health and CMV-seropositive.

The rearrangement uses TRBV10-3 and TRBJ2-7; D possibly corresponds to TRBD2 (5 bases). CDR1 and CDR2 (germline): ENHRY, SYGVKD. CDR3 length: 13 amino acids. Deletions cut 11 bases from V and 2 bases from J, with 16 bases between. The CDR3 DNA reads TGTGCCGCCTCCACGAGGGATACCTACGAGCAGTACTTC. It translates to CAASTRDTYEQYF.

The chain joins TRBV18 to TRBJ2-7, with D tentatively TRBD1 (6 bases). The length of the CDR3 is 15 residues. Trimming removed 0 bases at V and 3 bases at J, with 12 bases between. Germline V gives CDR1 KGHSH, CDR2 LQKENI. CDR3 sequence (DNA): TGTGCCAGCTCACCACCGGAACAGGGCGGCTACGAGCAGTACTTC. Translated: CASSPPEQGGYEQYF.

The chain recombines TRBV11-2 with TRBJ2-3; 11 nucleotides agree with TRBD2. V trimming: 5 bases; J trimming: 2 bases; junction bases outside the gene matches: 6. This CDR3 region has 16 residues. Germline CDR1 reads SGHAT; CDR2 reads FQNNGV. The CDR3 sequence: CASSTYSGRDTDTQYF. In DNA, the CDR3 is TGTGCCAGCAGCACGTATAGCGGGAGGGACACAGATACGCAGTATTTT.

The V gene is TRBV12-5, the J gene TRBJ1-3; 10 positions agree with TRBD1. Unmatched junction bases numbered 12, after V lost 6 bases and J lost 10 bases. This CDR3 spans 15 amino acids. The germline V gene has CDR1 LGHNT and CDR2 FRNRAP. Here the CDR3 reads CASGPAGQGNSTIYF. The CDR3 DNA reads TGTGCTAGTGGCCCGGCGGGACAGGGGAATTCGACCATATATTTT.

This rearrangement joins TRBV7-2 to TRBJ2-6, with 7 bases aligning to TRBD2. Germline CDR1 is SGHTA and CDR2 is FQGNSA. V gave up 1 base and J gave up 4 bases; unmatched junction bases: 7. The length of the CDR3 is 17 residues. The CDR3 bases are TGTGCCAGCAGCTTAGAGGCGGGAGTGGCCGGGGCCAACGTCCTGACTTTC. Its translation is CASSLEAGVAGANVLTF.

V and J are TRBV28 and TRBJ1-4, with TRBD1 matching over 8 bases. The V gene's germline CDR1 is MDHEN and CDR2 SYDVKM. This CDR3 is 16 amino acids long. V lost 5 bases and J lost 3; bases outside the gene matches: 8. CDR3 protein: CASSPPYRGANEKLFF. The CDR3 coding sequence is TGTGCCAGCAGTCCACCCTACAGGGGGGCTAATGAAAAACTGTTTTTT.

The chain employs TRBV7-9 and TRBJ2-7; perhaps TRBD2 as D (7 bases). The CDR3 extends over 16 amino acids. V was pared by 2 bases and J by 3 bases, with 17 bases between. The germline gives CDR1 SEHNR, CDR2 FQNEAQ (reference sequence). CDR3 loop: CASSLPRSGGLYEQYF. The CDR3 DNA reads TGTGCCAGCAGCTTACCCCGGTCGGGGGGCCTCTACGAGCAGTACTTC.

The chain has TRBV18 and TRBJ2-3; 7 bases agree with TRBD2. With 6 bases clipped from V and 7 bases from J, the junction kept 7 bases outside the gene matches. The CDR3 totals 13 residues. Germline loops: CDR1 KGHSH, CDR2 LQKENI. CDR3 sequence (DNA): TGTGCCAGCTCCCCGGGGGGAAGTTATACGCAGTATTTT. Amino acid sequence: CASSPGGSYTQYF.

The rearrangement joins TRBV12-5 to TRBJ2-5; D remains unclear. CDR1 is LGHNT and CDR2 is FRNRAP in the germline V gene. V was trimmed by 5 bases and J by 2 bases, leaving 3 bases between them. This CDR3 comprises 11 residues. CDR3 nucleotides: TGTGCTAGTGGTGAGCAAGAGACCCAGTACTTC. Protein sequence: CASGEQETQYF.

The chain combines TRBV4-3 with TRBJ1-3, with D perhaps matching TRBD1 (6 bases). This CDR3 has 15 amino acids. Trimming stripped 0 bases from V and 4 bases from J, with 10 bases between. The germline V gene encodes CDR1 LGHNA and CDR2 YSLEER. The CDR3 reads CASSQDGGQGNTIYF. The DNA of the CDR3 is TGCGCCAGCAGCCAAGACGGGGGGCAAGGAAACACCATATATTTT.

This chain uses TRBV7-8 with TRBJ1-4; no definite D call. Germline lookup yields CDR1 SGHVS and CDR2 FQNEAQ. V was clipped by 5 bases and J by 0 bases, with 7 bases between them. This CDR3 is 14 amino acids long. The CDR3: CASSRGATNEKLFF. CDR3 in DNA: TGTGCCAGCAGCCGGGGAGCAACTAATGAAAAACTGTTTTTT.

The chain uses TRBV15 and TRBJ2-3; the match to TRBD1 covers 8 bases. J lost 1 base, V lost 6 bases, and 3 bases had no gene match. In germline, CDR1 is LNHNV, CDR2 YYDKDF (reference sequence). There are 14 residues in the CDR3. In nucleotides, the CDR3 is TGTGCCACCAGACCGACAGGGGGCACAGATACGCAGTATTTT. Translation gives CATRPTGGTDTQYF.

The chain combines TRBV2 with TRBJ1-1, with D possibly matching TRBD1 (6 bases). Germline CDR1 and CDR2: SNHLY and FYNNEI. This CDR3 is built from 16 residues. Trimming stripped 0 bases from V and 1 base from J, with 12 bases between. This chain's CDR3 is CASSEARGRPNTEAFF. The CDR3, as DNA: TGTGCCAGCAGTGAAGCCAGGGGTAGACCGAACACTGAAGCTTTCTTT.

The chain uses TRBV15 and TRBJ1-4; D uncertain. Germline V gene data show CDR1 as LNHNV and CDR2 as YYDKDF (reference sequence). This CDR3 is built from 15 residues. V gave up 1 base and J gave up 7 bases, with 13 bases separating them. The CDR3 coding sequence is TGTGCCACCAGCAGAGGAGAGGGTGGGTTTGAAAAACTGTTTTTT. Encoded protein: CATSRGEGGFEKLFF.

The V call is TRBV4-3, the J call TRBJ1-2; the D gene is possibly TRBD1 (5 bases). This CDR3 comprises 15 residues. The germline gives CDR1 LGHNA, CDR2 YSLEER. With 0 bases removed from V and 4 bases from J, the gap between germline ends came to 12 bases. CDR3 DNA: TGCGCCAGCAGCCAAGACTGGACAACCATCTATGGCTACACCTTC. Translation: CASSQDWTTIYGYTF.

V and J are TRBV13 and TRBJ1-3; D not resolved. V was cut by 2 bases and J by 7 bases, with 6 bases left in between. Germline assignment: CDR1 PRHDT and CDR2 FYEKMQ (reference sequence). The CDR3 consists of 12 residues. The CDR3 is CASSLPGNTIYF. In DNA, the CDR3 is TGTGCCAGCAGCTTACCCGGGAACACCATATATTTT. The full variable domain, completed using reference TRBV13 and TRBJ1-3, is AAGVIQSPRHLIKEKRETATLKCYPIPRHDTVYWYQQGPGQDPQFLISFYEKMQSDKGSIPDRFSAQQFSDYHSELNMSSLELGDSALYFCASSLPGNTIYFGEGSWLTVV.

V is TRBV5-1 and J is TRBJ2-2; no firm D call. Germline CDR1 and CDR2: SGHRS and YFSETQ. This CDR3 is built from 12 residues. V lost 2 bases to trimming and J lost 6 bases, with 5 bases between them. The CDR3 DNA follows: TGCGCCAGCAGCTTTCGAGCCGGGGAGCTGTTTTTT. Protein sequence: CASSFRAGELFF.

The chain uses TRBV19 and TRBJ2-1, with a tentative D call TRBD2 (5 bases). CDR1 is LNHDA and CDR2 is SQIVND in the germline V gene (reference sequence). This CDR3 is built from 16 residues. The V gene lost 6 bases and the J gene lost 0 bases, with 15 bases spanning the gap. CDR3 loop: CASRSDSLSSYNEQFF. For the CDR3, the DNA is TGTGCCAGTAGGTCGGACTCCCTGAGCTCCTACAATGAGCAGTTCTTC. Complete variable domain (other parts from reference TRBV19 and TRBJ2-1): DGGITQSPKYLFRKEGQNVTLSCEQNLNHDAMYWYRQDPGQGLRLIYYSQIVNDFQKGDIAEGYSVSREKKESFPLTVTSAQKNPTAFYLCASRSDSLSSYNEQFFGPGTRLTVL.

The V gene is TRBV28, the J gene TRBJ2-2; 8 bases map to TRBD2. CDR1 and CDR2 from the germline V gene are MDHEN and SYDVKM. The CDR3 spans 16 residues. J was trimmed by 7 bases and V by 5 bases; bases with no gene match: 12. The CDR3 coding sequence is TGTGCCAGCAGTGTATATACGGGAGGGTCGGGCGGGGAGCTGTTTTTT. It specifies CASSVYTGGSGGELFF.

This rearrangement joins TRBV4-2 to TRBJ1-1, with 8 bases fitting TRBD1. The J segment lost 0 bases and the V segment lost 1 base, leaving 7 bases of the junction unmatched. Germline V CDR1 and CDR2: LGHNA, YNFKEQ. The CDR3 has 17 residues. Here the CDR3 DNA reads TGTGCCAGCAGCCAAGGGTCCCAGGGGGCTATGAACACTGAAGCTTTCTTT. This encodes CASSQGSQGAMNTEAFF.

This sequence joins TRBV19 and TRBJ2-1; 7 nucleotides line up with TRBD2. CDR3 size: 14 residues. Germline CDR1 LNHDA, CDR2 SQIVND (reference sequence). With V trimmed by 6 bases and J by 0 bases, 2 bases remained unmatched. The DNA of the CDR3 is TGTGCCAGTAGACTAGCGAGCTCCTACAATGAGCAGTTCTTC. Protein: CASRLASSYNEQFF.

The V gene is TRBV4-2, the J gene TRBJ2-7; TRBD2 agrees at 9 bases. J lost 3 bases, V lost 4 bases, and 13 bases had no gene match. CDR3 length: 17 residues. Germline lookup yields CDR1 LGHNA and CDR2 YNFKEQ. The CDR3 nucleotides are TGTGCCAGCAGCCCCCAATCTAGGGGACTAGCATACTACGAGCAGTACTTC. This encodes CASSPQSRGLAYYEQYF.

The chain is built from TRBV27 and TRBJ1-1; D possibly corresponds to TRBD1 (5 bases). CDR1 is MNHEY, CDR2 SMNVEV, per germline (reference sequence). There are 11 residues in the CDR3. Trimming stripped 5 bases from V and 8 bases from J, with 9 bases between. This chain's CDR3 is CASSDRREAFF. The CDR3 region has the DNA TGTGCCAGCAGTGACAGAAGGGAAGCTTTCTTT.

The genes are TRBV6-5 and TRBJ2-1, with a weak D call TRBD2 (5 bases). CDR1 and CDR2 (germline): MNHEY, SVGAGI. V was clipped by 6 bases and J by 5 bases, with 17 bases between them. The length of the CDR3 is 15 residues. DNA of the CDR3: TGTGCCAGCAGCCCCAAGCGGACTCCAAACAATGAGCAGTTCTTC. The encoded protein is CASSPKRTPNNEQFF.

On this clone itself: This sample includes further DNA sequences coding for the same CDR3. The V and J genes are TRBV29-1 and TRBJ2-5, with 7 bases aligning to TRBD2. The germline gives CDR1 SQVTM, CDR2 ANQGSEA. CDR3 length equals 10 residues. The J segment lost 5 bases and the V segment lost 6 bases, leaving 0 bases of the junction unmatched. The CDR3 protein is CSVGGETQYF. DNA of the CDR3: TGCAGCGTGGGAGGGGAGACCCAGTACTTC.

The CDR3 DNA is TGTGCCAGCAGTGAACAAGCGGGGGGGCAAGAGACCCAGTACTTC. This sequence encodes CASSEQAGGQETQYF. The chain couples TRBV6-1 to TRBJ2-5, with TRBD2 matching over 10 bases. CDR1 is MNHNS and CDR2 is SASEGT in the germline V gene. This CDR3 comprises 15 residues. J was trimmed by 2 bases and V by 2 bases; bases with no gene match: 2.

The DNA for the CDR3 is TGTGCCATCAGTGAGGGACAGGGGAGTGAATCACCCCTCCACTTT. It codes for CAISEGQGSESPLHF. This rearrangement joins TRBV10-3 to TRBJ1-6; 9 nucleotides line up with TRBD1. With 2 bases clipped from V and 10 bases from J, the junction kept 6 bases outside the gene matches. The CDR3 has 15 amino acids. The germline V gene has CDR1 ENHRY and CDR2 SYGVKD.

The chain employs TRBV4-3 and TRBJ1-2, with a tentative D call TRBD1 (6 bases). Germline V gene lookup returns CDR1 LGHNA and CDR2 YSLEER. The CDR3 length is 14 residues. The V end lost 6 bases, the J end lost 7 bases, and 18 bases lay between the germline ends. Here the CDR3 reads CASSRMEGEGGYTF. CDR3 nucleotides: TGCGCCAGCAGTCGTATGGAGGGGGAGGGTGGCTACACCTTC.